This T cell receptor beta chain comes out of a study of cytotoxic CD8 clonotypes in ibrutinib-treated CLL. Germline CDR1 SGHDT, CDR2 YYEEEE. The CDR3 has 19 amino acids. The V end lost 3 bases, the J end lost 4 bases, and 27 bases lay between the germline ends. To note about this clone: What it recognizes is unknown.

The repertoire was sequenced with immunoSEQ multiplex PCR; TCRdb's copy has only in-frame clones and lacks some. This repertoire shows 150,000 or so clones, around 80% found once; its top ten account for roughly 4.5%. The study's findings and limits: Exceeding age-matched healthy donors, baseline clonality also tracked the counts of circulating CD8+ T cells. Clonality went up at ibrutinib response and then declined back toward baseline at progression. Public clonotypes, rarely seen, contracted or held steady on treatment.

V gene TRBV5-6 combines with J gene TRBJ2-3; possibly TRBD1 for D (6 bases). The receptor comes from a human donor with chronic lymphocytic leukemia. The sample in question was PBMCs, obtained after 24 months of ibrutinib treatment. The CDR3 coding sequence is TGTGCCAGCAGCTCGCCTACCTGGACAGACCGATTGATCCCAGATACGCAGTATTTT. Translated: CASSSPTWTDRLIPDTQYF.